A selection of T cell receptor beta chains follows, all from one sample in a study of T cell responses to AZD1222 COVID-19 vaccine. Measured with immunoSEQ multiplex PCR; TCRdb has only the in-frame clones, and not every one. The data hold 250,000 to 300,000 clones, with almost 95% observed a single time. The sample was peripheral blood, taken 28 days after the second AZD1222 dose. The receptors come from an adult who received the AZD1222 COVID-19 vaccine. Both conserved end residues are part of each CDR3. A clone size is listed for some rows: how often the clone was seen (once, few, many), or a class if it is expanded.

j_call | cdr3_length | clone_size | v_call | cdr3_aa
TRBJ2-2 | 14 | NA | TRBV7-3 | CASSTRRGTGELFF
TRBJ2-7 | 15 | NA | TRBV4-2 | CASSQDQTGFYEQYF
TRBJ1-5 | 12 | NA | TRBV3-1/TRBV3-2 | CASSNRGQPQHF
TRBJ2-7 | 13 | NA | TRBV6-2/TRBV6-3 | CASSVTGANEQYF
TRBJ1-2 | 14 | NA | TRBV27 | CASTAYGGNYGYTF
TRBJ2-1 | 14 | few | TRBV6-5 | CASIRGRSYNEQFF
TRBJ1-4 | 14 | few | TRBV9 | CASSVGQTNEKLFF
TRBJ2-2 | 15 | once | TRBV19 | CASSIATGWAGELFF
TRBJ2-3 | 16 | NA | TRBV5-1 | CASSLQLASSTDTQYF
TRBJ1-1 | 11 | NA | TRBV28 | CVTQGNTEAFF
TRBJ2-2 | 13 | NA | TRBV27 | CASSWTSGGELFF
TRBJ2-2 | 13 | NA | TRBV24-1 | CATGGWNTGELFF
TRBJ2-7 | 14 | NA | TRBV19 | CASSIAGGSYEQYF
TRBJ2-1 | 15 | NA | TRBV2 | CASSDSGASYNEQFF
TRBJ2-3 | 14 | NA | TRBV5-4 | CASSFTGDTDTQYF
TRBJ2-1 | 14 | NA | TRBV7-2 | CASSLGGPYNEQFF
TRBJ1-2 | 11 | NA | TRBV29-1 | CSVDSLYGYTF
TRBJ1-1 | 13 | NA | TRBV5-5 | CASSLAGSTEAFF
TRBJ2-1 | 14 | NA | TRBV9 | CASSPGGGRNEQFF